This T cell receptor (beta chain) was recorded in a study of blood T cell repertoires in COVID-19. The CDR3 contains 18 residues. The J segment lost 7 bases and the V segment lost 5 bases, leaving 21 bases of the junction unmatched. The germline V gene encodes CDR1 LNHNV and CDR2 YYDKDF (reference sequence). Assay: immunoSEQ multiplex PCR; the TCRdb copy retains only in-frame clones and omits some. The sample has roughly 270,000 clones, over 75% seen once; the top ten hold just under 9.5%. Sample: peripheral blood. This clonotype was sampled from a man aged 18 to 30 with active or convalescent COVID-19. The chain combines TRBV15 with TRBJ2-7, with TRBD1 matching 9 bases. The chain's CDR3 is CATSASDPFGTGKGEQYF. CDR3 sequence (DNA): TGTGCCACCAGCGCCTCAGATCCCTTTGGGACAGGGAAGGGAGAGCAGTACTTC.